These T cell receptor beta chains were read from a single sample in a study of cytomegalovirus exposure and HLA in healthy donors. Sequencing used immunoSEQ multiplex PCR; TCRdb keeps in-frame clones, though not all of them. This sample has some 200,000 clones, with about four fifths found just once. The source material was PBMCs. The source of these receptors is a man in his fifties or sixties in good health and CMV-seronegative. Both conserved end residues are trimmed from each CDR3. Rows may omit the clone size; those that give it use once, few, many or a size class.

CDR3 protein: ASSVGATGTYNEQF; J gene: TRBJ2-1; clone size: few; V gene: TRBV9
CDR3 protein: ASSLQQGSDTQY; J gene: TRBJ2-3; clone size: .; V gene: TRBV5-1
CDR3 protein: SSNSFTGANVLT; J gene: TRBJ2-6; clone size: .; V gene: TRBV7-9
CDR3 protein: ASSLVTASYGYT; J gene: TRBJ1-2; clone size: .; V gene: TRBV5-1
CDR3 protein: ASSRESSYNEQF; J gene: TRBJ2-1; clone size: .; V gene: TRBV6-4
CDR3 protein: ASSLFRTSGRALRWEQF; J gene: TRBJ2-1; clone size: .; V gene: TRBV5-4
CDR3 protein: ASSLSDNQPQH; J gene: TRBJ1-5; clone size: .; V gene: TRBV11-2
CDR3 protein: ATSTRGSGNTIY; J gene: TRBJ1-3; clone size: .; V gene: TRBV15
CDR3 protein: ASSLASRRGSGNEQF; J gene: TRBJ2-1; clone size: .; V gene: TRBV7-2
CDR3 protein: ASSAYRGIGYNEQF; J gene: TRBJ2-1; clone size: .; V gene: TRBV5-4
CDR3 protein: ASSTGRGTSYEQY; J gene: TRBJ2-7; clone size: .; V gene: TRBV6-6
CDR3 protein: ASSDGQPGNQPQH; J gene: TRBJ1-5; clone size: .; V gene: TRBV6-1
CDR3 protein: ASSLSGFTDTQY; J gene: TRBJ2-3; clone size: few; V gene: TRBV7-6
CDR3 protein: ASSSGGGAETQY; J gene: TRBJ2-5; clone size: few; V gene: TRBV7-2
CDR3 protein: ASSLRQGWADTQY; J gene: TRBJ2-3; clone size: .; V gene: TRBV7-6
CDR3 protein: AISTRLAGGGEQY; J gene: TRBJ2-7; clone size: few; V gene: TRBV10-3
CDR3 protein: ASSLRALTYEQY; J gene: TRBJ2-7; clone size: .; V gene: TRBV28
CDR3 protein: ASTEGNYGYT; J gene: TRBJ1-2; clone size: .; V gene: TRBV9
CDR3 protein: ASRILAGTYEQY; J gene: .; clone size: .; V gene: TRBV2
CDR3 protein: ATSRDRGREELF; J gene: TRBJ1-4; clone size: .; V gene: TRBV15
CDR3 protein: ASSQGAYNEQF; J gene: TRBJ2-1; clone size: .; V gene: TRBV7-9
CDR3 protein: ASSGLAGGETQY; J gene: TRBJ2-5; clone size: .; V gene: TRBV7-9